This entry lists 2 T cell receptor beta chains sequenced from one sample in a study of blood T cell repertoires in COVID-19. TCRdb keeps only in-frame clones here, not all; method: immunoSEQ multiplex PCR. The sample carries about 200,000 clones, about 85% recorded once. Material for sequencing was peripheral blood. These TCRs come from a man in his 60s with COVID-19, enrolled during active disease.

A word on this clone: Distinct nucleotide sequences in the sample also encode this CDR3. This chain connects TRBV28 to TRBJ1-3; 7 bases fit TRBD1. The CDR3 sequence is 15 residues long. Trimming at V came to 5 bases and at J to 6 bases, leaving 10 bases not matched to a gene. Per the germline V gene, CDR1 is MDHEN and CDR2 is SYDVKM. The CDR3 reads CASSLGGQGENTIYF. DNA of the CDR3: TGTGCCAGCAGTCTGGGTGGGCAGGGGGAAAACACCATATATTTT. The entire variable domain, with the rest obtained from reference TRBV28 and TRBJ1-3, is as follows: DVKVTQSSRYLVKRTGEKVFLECVQDMDHENMFWYRQDPGLGLRLIYFSYDVKMKEKGDIPEGYSVSREKKERFSLILESASTNQTSMYLCASSLGGQGENTIYFGEGSWLTVV.

The V and J genes are TRBV7-6 and TRBJ2-7; TRBD1 matches 8 bases. The germline gives CDR1 SGHVS, CDR2 FNYEAQ. This CDR3 is built from 16 residues. Unmatched junction bases numbered 13, after V lost 5 bases and J lost 4 bases. This CDR3 reads CASSLGLGQGLYEQYF. CDR3 DNA sequence: TGTGCCAGCAGCCTAGGGCTAGGACAGGGCCTTTACGAGCAGTACTTC.